This T cell receptor beta chain was sequenced in a study of CD8 T cells in ankylosing spondylitis. V dropped 7 bases and J dropped 8 bases, with 9 bases sitting between them. The CDR3 loop spans 11 amino acids. Library preparation for TCR beta used quantitative 5'-RACE with molecular barcodes. TCRdb redid the calling of the 5' RACE reads with MiXCR, one entry per CDR3 protein. This sample carries about 110,000 distinct CDR3 sequences, around 24% of them seen once, and the ten largest clones take roughly an eighth. The study, taken as a whole, reports: Fewer than ten highly homologous variants made up a TCR beta motif that seemed to typify ankylosing spondylitis blood. Disease-linked clones bore a CD8+ phenotype, appearing relatively rarely in peripheral blood. Reportedly, significant enrichment of disease-linked clones occurred in matched ankylosing spondylitis synovial fluid.

Details on this clonotype: The antigen remains undetermined.

The sample comprised synovial fluid, either unsorted or a sorted T cell fraction (not recorded which). This TCR was recovered from a male donor with ankylosing spondylitis. The J gene is TRBJ2-1, the V gene TRBV12-3 or TRBV12-4; no firm D call. CDR3: CASTELDEQFF. DNA for the CDR3: TGTGCCAGCACCGAACTGGATGAGCAGTTCTTC.